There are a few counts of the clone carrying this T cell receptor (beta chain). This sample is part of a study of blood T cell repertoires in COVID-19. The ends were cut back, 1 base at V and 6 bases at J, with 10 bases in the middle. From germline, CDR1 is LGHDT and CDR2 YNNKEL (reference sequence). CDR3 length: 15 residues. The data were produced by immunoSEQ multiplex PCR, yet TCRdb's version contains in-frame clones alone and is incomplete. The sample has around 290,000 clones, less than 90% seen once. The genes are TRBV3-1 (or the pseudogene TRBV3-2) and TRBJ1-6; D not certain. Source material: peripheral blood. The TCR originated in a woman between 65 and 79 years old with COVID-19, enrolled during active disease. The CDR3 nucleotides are TGTGCCAGCAGCCAAGCCGAGTTTGCTAATTCACCCCTCCACTTT. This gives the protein CASSQAEFANSPLHF.